Below, one TCR beta chain is given with its context. Generated by immunoSEQ multiplex PCR, the TCRdb table keeps only in-frame clones and is missing some. The repertoire holds under 200,000 clones, 80% to 95% seen once, with 0.5% to 0.55% in the top ten. The entry originates in a study of blood T cell repertoires in COVID-19. Study summary: From the United States, Italy and Spain came samples of acute and convalescent COVID-19.

CDR3 size: 12 residues. The V and J ends lost 0 bases and 6 bases respectively, with 4 bases between them. The V gene's germline CDR1 is SGHNT and CDR2 YYREEE (reference sequence). Sequencing used peripheral blood. The sequence was obtained from a man over 45 with acute or convalescent COVID-19. V gene TRBV5-4 combines with J gene TRBJ1-5; no clear D. The CDR3 sequence: CASSLAGQPQHF. As DNA, the CDR3 is TGTGCCAGCAGCTTGGCCGGTCAGCCCCAGCATTTT.